These 20 T cell receptor beta chains were sequenced from one sample in a study of neoadjuvant nivolumab and ipilimumab in lung cancer. TCRdb's copy holds only in-frame clones and misses some; the assay was immunoSEQ multiplex PCR. This repertoire shows 39,000 or so clones, roughly 89% found once; its top ten account for roughly 3.4%. The sequenced sample was peripheral blood, obtained before neoadjuvant nivolumab, alone or with ipilimumab. These TCRs come from an adult with non-small cell lung cancer.

This chain links TRBV7-9 with TRBJ2-6; 10 bases are a match to TRBD1. Germline lookup yields CDR1 SEHNR and CDR2 FQNEAQ (reference sequence). This CDR3 is 17 amino acids long. The V segment lost 6 bases and the J segment 2 bases; nucleotides outside the gene matches: 7. The CDR3 DNA reads TGTGCCAGCAGGACGGGACAGGGGTTAACTGGGGCCAACGTCCTGACTTTC. Amino acid sequence: CASRTGQGLTGANVLTF.

This clone is categorized as medium-sized. The DNA for the CDR3 is TGTGCCAGCAGTGACAGGGACACCGGGGAGCTGTTTTTT. It yields the protein CASSDRDTGELFF. This chain uses TRBV6-4 with TRBJ2-2; D not resolved. Between the trimmed V and J ends, which lost 2 bases and 3 bases, there was a span of 4 bases. This CDR3 spans 13 amino acids. Germline-derived CDR1 and CDR2 are MRHNA and SNTAGT.

The rearrangement joins TRBV7-9 to TRBJ2-7; a possible D gene is TRBD2 (6 bases). CDR3 length: 15 amino acids. Germline V gene lookup returns CDR1 SEHNR and CDR2 FQNEAQ (reference sequence). V lost 5 bases and J 4 bases, leaving 18 bases between the germline ends. The CDR3 DNA reads as TGTGCCAGCAGCGCCTCACTAGCATCGGGTTACGAGCAGTACTTC. Its translation is CASSASLASGYEQYF. Together with reference TRBV7-9 and TRBJ2-7, the CDR3 gives the full variable domain: DTGVSQNPRHKITKRGQNVTFRCDPISEHNRLYWYRQTLGQGPEFLTYFQNEAQLEKSRLLSDRFSAERPKGSFSTLEIQRTEQGDSAMYLCASSASLASGYEQYFGPGTRLTVT.

The V and J genes are TRBV27 and TRBJ2-1; tentative D call: TRBD1 (6 bases). Germline V lookup: CDR1 MNHEY, CDR2 SMNVEV (reference sequence). The CDR3 is 15 amino acids. V lost 2 bases, J lost 6 bases, and 14 bases lay in between. In DNA form, the CDR3 reads TGTGCCAGCAGTTTAATAGGGGGAGCTCTCAATGAGCAGTTCTTC. It codes for CASSLIGGALNEQFF.

This chain uses TRBV25-1 with TRBJ1-4, with unresolved D. The CDR3 extends over 12 amino acids. Trimming stripped 5 bases from V and 8 bases from J, with 9 bases between. Germline CDR1 is MGHDK and CDR2 is SYGVNS. The CDR3 coding sequence is TGTGCCAGCAGTCTGACTGGGGAAAAACTGTTTTTT. Its protein is CASSLTGEKLFF.

V and J are TRBV7-8 and TRBJ1-1; D gene ambiguous. This CDR3 comprises 13 residues. The V and J ends lost 5 bases and 3 bases respectively, with 10 bases between them. Germline loops: CDR1 SGHVS, CDR2 FQNEAQ. This CDR3 reads CASSPQRYTEAFF. The CDR3, as DNA: TGTGCCAGCAGCCCACAGAGGTACACTGAAGCTTTCTTT.

The chain is built from TRBV30 and TRBJ2-2; TRBD1 matches 8 bases. CDR3 length: 15 amino acids. Germline-derived CDR1 and CDR2 are GTSNPN and SVGIG (reference sequence). With 5 bases clipped from V and 6 bases from J, the junction kept 11 bases outside the gene matches. This chain's CDR3 is CAWDSGTGGAGELFF. The CDR3 coding sequence is TGTGCCTGGGACTCCGGGACAGGAGGCGCCGGGGAGCTGTTTTTT.

The chain couples TRBV9 to TRBJ2-2, with 14 bases fitting TRBD2. This CDR3 is built from 16 residues. Looked up from germline, CDR1 is SGDLS and CDR2 is YYNGEE. Trimming took 3 bases from V and 6 from J; bases not matched to a gene: 4. The CDR3 DNA sequence: TGTGCCAGCAGCGATCCGGGACTAGCGGGAGCCGGGGAGCTGTTTTTT. Translating gives CASSDPGLAGAGELFF. Supplemented by reference TRBV9 and TRBJ2-2, the full variable domain reads DSGVTQTPKHLITATGQRVTLRCSPRSGDLSVYWYQQSLDQGLQFLIQYYNGEERAKGNILERFSAQQFPDLHSELNLSSLELGDSALYFCASSDPGLAGAGELFFGEGSRLTVL.

The chain combines TRBV7-2 with TRBJ2-7; 7 nucleotides match TRBD1. After removal of 3 bases from V and 8 bases from J, the junction contained 4 bases not matched to a gene. CDR1 is SGHTA and CDR2 is FQGNSA in the germline V gene. The CDR3 covers 12 residues. This CDR3 is CASSFMRGQQYF. The CDR3, as DNA: TGTGCCAGCAGCTTTATGAGGGGGCAGCAGTACTTC.

This sequence joins TRBV7-8 and TRBJ2-5, with 7 positions matching TRBD1. The CDR3 sequence is 15 residues long. CDR1 is SGHVS and CDR2 is FQNEAQ in the germline V gene. V was clipped by 1 base and J by 2 bases; unmatched bases: 4. The CDR3 DNA sequence: TGTGCCAGCAGCTTAGTTGGGACAGAACAAGAGACCCAGTACTTC. As protein: CASSLVGTEQETQYF.

The chain has TRBV19 and TRBJ2-3; D perhaps matches TRBD1 (5 bases). The CDR3 is 16 amino acids. In germline, CDR1 is LNHDA, CDR2 SQIVND (reference sequence). V was clipped by 5 bases and J by 4 bases, with 19 bases between them. As DNA, the CDR3 is TGTGCCAGTAGTTCACGGGCTTCAGGGAATGCAGATACGCAGTATTTT. It encodes CASSSRASGNADTQYF.

V and J are TRBV5-4 and TRBJ2-7, with 12 bases matching TRBD2. The germline gives CDR1 SGHNT, CDR2 YYREEE (reference sequence). Unmatched junction bases numbered 6, after V lost 4 bases and J lost 7 bases. The CDR3 covers 14 residues. The chain's CDR3 is CASSPTSGGSEQYF. The CDR3 DNA follows: TGTGCCAGCAGCCCGACTAGCGGGGGCTCGGAGCAGTACTTC.

The rearrangement joins TRBV5-1 to TRBJ2-7; D is unclear. The CDR3 totals 12 residues. Germline loops: CDR1 SGHRS, CDR2 YFSETQ. V was shortened by 6 bases and J by 3 bases, with 10 bases between the two germline ends. The CDR3 nucleotides read TGCGCCAGCAAAAGTTCGTTCTACGAGCAGTACTTC. Amino acids: CASKSSFYEQYF.

The rearrangement links TRBV5-1 to TRBJ2-7; 8 nucleotides agree with TRBD2. The V segment lost 3 bases and the J segment 6 bases; nucleotides outside the gene matches: 5. Germline V gives CDR1 SGHRS, CDR2 YFSETQ. The CDR3 runs to 13 residues. This CDR3 is CASSSYGGGEQYF. The DNA of the CDR3 is TGCGCCAGCAGCTCGTACGGGGGGGGCGAGCAGTACTTC.

The chain carries TRBV18 and TRBJ2-6, with D possibly matching TRBD1 (5 bases). Per the germline V gene, CDR1 is KGHSH and CDR2 is LQKENI. V dropped 6 bases and J dropped 0 bases, with 18 bases sitting between them. CDR3 length: 18 residues. The CDR3 DNA follows: TGTGCCAGCTCGGTCCTAATCAGGGCTGGCTCTGGGGCCAACGTCCTGACTTTC. Protein sequence: CASSVLIRAGSGANVLTF.

The J gene is TRBJ2-7, the V gene TRBV10-3; 8 nucleotides agree with TRBD1. The CDR3 has 17 residues. V was pared by 0 bases and J by 7 bases, with 14 bases of the junction left unmatched. CDR1 is ENHRY and CDR2 is SYGVKD in the germline V gene. CDR3 sequence (DNA): TGTGCCATCAGTGAGTCCAGGAACAGGGGGTCCATCCGGGAGCAGTACTTC. Protein: CAISESRNRGSIREQYF.

A single count supports this clone. The J gene is TRBJ2-2, the V gene TRBV5-4, with TRBD2 matching 13 bases. The ends lost 6 bases at V and 0 bases at J; junction bases unmatched: 8. Germline CDR1 is SGHNT and CDR2 is YYREEE (reference sequence). The CDR3 extends over 18 amino acids. In nucleotides, the CDR3 is TGTGCCAGCACCGCGGGACTAGCGGGATCCACGAACACCGGGGAGCTGTTTTTT. Translating gives CASTAGLAGSTNTGELFF.

This rearrangement joins TRBV30 to TRBJ1-1; D not certain. Looked up from germline, CDR1 is GTSNPN and CDR2 is SVGIG (reference sequence). This CDR3 contains 11 residues. V was shortened by 2 bases and J by 7 bases, with 8 bases between the two germline ends. The CDR3 protein is CAWSLRVEAFF. CDR3 nucleotides: TGTGCCTGGAGTCTAAGAGTTGAAGCTTTCTTT.

The chain joins TRBV6-6 to TRBJ2-3; tentatively, D is TRBD1 (6 bases). Germline V gene lookup returns CDR1 MNHNY and CDR2 SVGAGI (reference sequence). V was trimmed by 10 bases and J by 1 base, leaving 12 bases between them. The CDR3 extends over 13 amino acids. In DNA, the CDR3 is TGTGCCACCGGACAGAGGGGCACAGATACGCAGTATTTT. Encoded protein: CATGQRGTDTQYF.

This clone was counted once. V usage is TRBV7-8 and J usage is TRBJ2-1, with a tentative D call TRBD2 (6 bases). V was shortened by 4 bases and J by 4 bases, with 11 bases between the two germline ends. The CDR3 contains 14 residues. CDR1 and CDR2 (germline): SGHVS, FQNEAQ. The CDR3 bases are TGTGCCAGCAGCTACCCGGGACTTTACAATGAGCAGTTCTTC. This codes for CASSYPGLYNEQFF.